Listed below are T cell receptor beta chains from one sample, sequenced in a study of T cell responses to AZD1222 COVID-19 vaccine. Data came from immunoSEQ multiplex PCR; TCRdb stores just in-frame clones and leaves some out. The table records fewer than 150,000 clones, 93% of them present only once. Sequencing used peripheral blood, obtained on day 0 of AZD1222 vaccination. The receptors were gathered from an adult in good health. The CDR3 runs from the conserved cysteine through the conserved F or W. The D gene is left open where the match is weak. Size values are once, few and many counts, or a class for expanded clones, and some rows have none.

cdr3_length j_call clone_size v_call d_call cdr3_aa cdr3_nt
15 TRBJ1-2 once TRBV5-1 - CASSWGGDRSYGYTF TGCGCCAGCAGCTGGGGAGGGGATCGAAGCTATGGCTACACCTTC
14 TRBJ2-7 - TRBV7-9 TRBD2 CASSLSGRAHEQYF TGTGCCAGCAGCTTAAGCGGGAGGGCCCACGAGCAGTACTTC
12 TRBJ1-2 - TRBV27 TRBD1 CASTGTGYGYTF TGTGCCAGCACAGGGACAGGCTATGGCTACACCTTC
13 TRBJ2-7 - TRBV9 TRBD1 CASSGGQSYEQYF TGTGCCAGCAGCGGGGGACAGAGCTACGAGCAGTACTTC
15 TRBJ1-1 - TRBV6-5 - CASSYRNTLDAEAFF TGTGCCAGCAGTTATAGGAACACCCTCGACGCTGAAGCTTTCTTT
15 TRBJ1-2 - TRBV5-4 TRBD1 CASSGGQFPNYGYTF TGTGCCAGCAGCGGGGGACAGTTTCCGAACTATGGCTACACCTTC
17 TRBJ2-7 - TRBV4-3 - CASSHPDGDLSSYEQYF TGCGCCAGCAGCCATCCTGACGGAGACTTAAGCTCCTACGAGCAGTACTTC
12 TRBJ2-5 - TRBV18 - CASSAGSGTQYF TGTGCCAGCTCGGCAGGGTCAGGGACCCAGTACTTC
14 TRBJ2-5 - TRBV3-1/TRBV3-2 - CASSPMPGEETQYF TGTGCCAGCAGCCCCATGCCAGGGGAAGAGACCCAGTACTTC
13 TRBJ1-1 - TRBV6-5 - CASTQGTATEAFF TGTGCCAGCACCCAAGGCACAGCCACTGAAGCTTTCTTT
15 TRBJ1-2 - TRBV19 TRBD1 CASRPSGTGGQGYTF TGTGCCAGCCGACCCTCCGGGACAGGGGGGCAAGGCTACACCTTC